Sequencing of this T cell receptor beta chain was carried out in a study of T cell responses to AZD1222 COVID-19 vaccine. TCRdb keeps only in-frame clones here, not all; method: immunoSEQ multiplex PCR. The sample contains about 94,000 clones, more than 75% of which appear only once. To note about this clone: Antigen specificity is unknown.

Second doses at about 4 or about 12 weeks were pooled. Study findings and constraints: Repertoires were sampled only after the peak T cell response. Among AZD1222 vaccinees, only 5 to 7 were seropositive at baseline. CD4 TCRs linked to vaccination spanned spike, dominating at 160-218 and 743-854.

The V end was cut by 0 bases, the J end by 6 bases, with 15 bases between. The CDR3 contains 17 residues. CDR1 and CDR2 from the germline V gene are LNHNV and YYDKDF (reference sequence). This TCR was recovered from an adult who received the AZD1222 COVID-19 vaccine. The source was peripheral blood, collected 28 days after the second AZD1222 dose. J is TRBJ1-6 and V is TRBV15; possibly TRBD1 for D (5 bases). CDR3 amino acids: CATSREWRGQPNSPLHF. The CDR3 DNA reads TGTGCCACCAGCAGAGAGTGGAGGGGCCAACCTAATTCACCCCTCCACTTT.